Listed below are T cell receptor beta chains from one sample, sequenced in a study of blood T cell repertoires in COVID-19. Libraries were prepared by immunoSEQ multiplex PCR; TCRdb keeps only in-frame clonotypes and omits some of them. The sample yields nearly 110,000 clones, about 90% seen once. The specimen sequenced was peripheral blood. Receptors were obtained from a man aged 40-49 years with active or convalescent COVID-19. Both conserved end residues are part of each CDR3. The D gene is left open where the match is weak. The size of a clone is reported for some rows only, either as once, few or many, or as a class for expanded clones.

size: NA
D: TRBD2
V: TRBV7-2
J: TRBJ2-1
CDR3: CASSRRGRDYNEQFF
DNA: TGTGCCAGCAGTCGCCGCGGGAGGGACTACAATGAGCAGTTCTTC

size: NA
D: TRBD2
V: TRBV5-1
J: TRBJ2-1
CDR3: CASSVTGTSGSGEQFF
DNA: TGCGCCAGCAGCGTAACCGGGACTAGCGGGAGCGGTGAGCAGTTCTTC

size: NA
D: NA
V: TRBV4-3
J: TRBJ1-1
CDR3: CASSQDMAEGKAFF
DNA: TGCGCCAGCAGCCAAGATATGGCAGAGGGCAAAGCTTTCTTT

size: NA
D: TRBD2
V: TRBV2
J: TRBJ2-5
CDR3: CASGPSGRREETQYF
DNA: TGTGCCAGCGGACCTAGCGGGAGGCGGGAGGAGACCCAGTACTTC

size: NA
D: NA
V: TRBV5-6
J: TRBJ2-7
CDR3: CASSLKGQTYEQYF
DNA: TGTGCCAGCAGCTTGAAGGGACAAACCTACGAGCAGTACTTC

size: NA
D: NA
V: TRBV30
J: TRBJ1-4
CDR3: CAWTPTSRFEEKLFF
DNA: TGTGCCTGGACCCCCACGTCCAGGTTTGAGGAAAAACTGTTTTTT

size: NA
D: NA
V: TRBV9
J: TRBJ2-2
CDR3: CASSVGAVGELFF
DNA: TGTGCCAGCAGCGTAGGGGCTGTCGGGGAGCTGTTTTTT

size: NA
D: NA
V: TRBV14
J: TRBJ2-1
CDR3: CASSHKRGGPYNEQFF
DNA: TGTGCCAGCAGCCACAAGAGAGGGGGACCTTACAATGAGCAGTTCTTC

size: NA
D: NA
V: TRBV21-1
J: TRBJ2-1
CDR3: CATRVSETPYNEQFF
DNA: TGTGCCACCAGAGTAAGCGAGACGCCCTACAATGAGCAGTTCTTC

size: NA
D: TRBD1
V: TRBV10-3
J: TRBJ2-7
CDR3: CAIGQASSYEQYF
DNA: TGTGCCATTGGACAGGCGAGCTCCTACGAGCAGTACTTC

size: NA
D: NA
V: TRBV18
J: TRBJ2-7
CDR3: CASSPLLRESSYEQYF
DNA: TGTGCCAGCTCACCACTGTTAAGGGAGAGCTCCTACGAGCAGTACTTC

size: NA
D: NA
V: TRBV2
J: TRBJ1-4
CDR3: CASSSLTPSLFF
DNA: TGTGCCAGCAGTTCTTTAACACCCTCACTGTTTTTT

size: NA
D: NA
V: TRBV7-3
J: TRBJ1-3
CDR3: CASSLSWQGALSSGNTIYF
DNA: TGTGCCAGCAGCTTAAGCTGGCAAGGGGCCCTTTCCTCTGGAAACACCATATATTTT

size: few
D: TRBD1
V: TRBV18
J: TRBJ1-6
CDR3: CASLPHQTGMAHF
DNA: TGTGCCAGCCTCCCACATCAGACAGGGATGGCCCACTTT

size: few
D: TRBD2
V: TRBV29-1
J: TRBJ2-7
CDR3: CSVSDPSGSPYEQYF
DNA: TGCAGCGTTTCGGATCCTAGCGGGTCGCCCTACGAGCAGTACTTC

size: NA
D: TRBD2
V: TRBV6-2/TRBV6-3
J: TRBJ2-7
CDR3: CASSPSPRTSGSEQYF
DNA: TGTGCCAGCAGTCCCTCTCCCCGGACTAGCGGGAGCGAGCAGTACTTC

size: once
D: NA
V: TRBV7-2
J: TRBJ2-1
CDR3: CASSLALQGRNEQFF
DNA: TGTGCCAGCAGCTTAGCCTTACAGGGTCGGAATGAGCAGTTCTTC

size: few
D: TRBD1
V: TRBV27
J: TRBJ1-5
CDR3: CASSLGTGHQPQHF
DNA: TGTGCCAGCAGTTTAGGGACAGGTCATCAGCCCCAGCATTTT

size: NA
D: NA
V: TRBV3-1/TRBV3-2
J: TRBJ1-4
CDR3: CASSRGEKLFF
DNA: TGTGCCAGCAGCCGAGGGGAAAAACTGTTTTTT

size: NA
D: NA
V: TRBV3-1/TRBV3-2
J: TRBJ2-1
CDR3: CASTPPPPYNEQFF
DNA: TGTGCCAGCACCCCTCCCCCCCCCTACAATGAGCAGTTCTTC

size: NA
D: TRBD2
V: TRBV6-5
J: TRBJ2-1
CDR3: CASSYRGLPVPGGQFF
DNA: TGTGCCAGCAGTTACAGGGGACTACCCGTTCCCGGGGGGCAGTTCTTC

size: NA
D: NA
V: TRBV7-6
J: TRBJ1-4
CDR3: CASSPQEGVGEKLFF
DNA: TGTGCCAGCAGCCCTCAGGAGGGAGTAGGTGAAAAACTGTTTTTT

size: NA
D: TRBD1
V: TRBV24-1
J: TRBJ1-1
CDR3: CATKGAGTEAFF
DNA: TGTGCCACCAAGGGGGCCGGAACTGAAGCTTTCTTT

size: NA
D: NA
V: TRBV20-1
J: TRBJ1-1
CDR3: CSASGGGLAFF
DNA: TGCAGTGCTAGCGGGGGGGGTTTGGCTTTCTTT

size: NA
D: NA
V: TRBV5-1
J: TRBJ2-7
CDR3: CASSLVQGTYEQYF
DNA: TGCGCCAGCAGCTTGGTACAGGGAACCTACGAGCAGTACTTC

size: NA
D: NA
V: TRBV3-1/TRBV3-2
J: TRBJ2-3
CDR3: CASSRTTGTQTDTQYF
DNA: TGTGCCAGCAGCCGGACTACCGGGACTCAAACAGATACGCAGTATTTT

size: NA
D: NA
V: TRBV28
J: TRBJ1-5
CDR3: CASSSYGPGNQPQHF
DNA: TGTGCCAGCAGTTCGTATGGGCCAGGGAATCAGCCCCAGCATTTT

size: NA
D: TRBD1
V: TRBV18
J: TRBJ1-1
CDR3: CASSPLDRGRLNTEAFF
DNA: TGTGCCAGCTCACCCCTAGACAGGGGGCGCCTGAACACTGAAGCTTTCTTT

size: once
D: NA
V: TRBV19
J: TRBJ2-1
CDR3: CASILSGAVGNEQFF
DNA: TGTGCCAGCATCCTCTCTGGGGCGGTTGGCAATGAGCAGTTCTTC

size: NA
D: NA
V: TRBV3-1/TRBV3-2
J: TRBJ1-1
CDR3: CASRFLDRNTEAFF
DNA: TGTGCCAGCAGATTTCTGGACAGGAACACTGAAGCTTTCTTT

size: NA
D: NA
V: TRBV28
J: TRBJ2-1
CDR3: CASRWAPNEQFF
DNA: TGTGCCAGCAGGTGGGCCCCCAATGAGCAGTTCTTC

size: NA
D: TRBD1
V: TRBV5-1
J: TRBJ2-1
CDR3: CASNKGQGIDEQFF
DNA: TGCGCCAGCAACAAAGGACAGGGGATCGATGAGCAGTTCTTC

size: NA
D: TRBD1
V: TRBV5-1
J: TRBJ1-2
CDR3: CASSLGSPGGAYGYTF
DNA: TGCGCCAGCAGCTTGGGGAGTCCAGGGGGCGCCTATGGCTACACCTTC

size: NA
D: TRBD1
V: TRBV7-2
J: TRBJ2-6
CDR3: CASSLGDRGLGANVLTF
DNA: TGTGCCAGCAGCTTGGGGGACAGGGGGCTAGGGGCCAACGTCCTGACTTTC

size: NA
D: NA
V: TRBV19
J: TRBJ1-1
CDR3: CASSNAGGTEAFF
DNA: TGTGCCAGTAGTAACGCGGGGGGCACTGAAGCTTTCTTT

size: NA
D: TRBD1
V: TRBV4-1
J: TRBJ2-3
CDR3: CASSREGQGRTDTQYF
DNA: TGCGCCAGCAGCCGAGAGGGACAGGGAAGGACAGATACGCAGTATTTT

size: NA
D: TRBD2
V: TRBV10-3
J: TRBJ2-3
CDR3: CATSLAGGPDTQYF
DNA: TGTGCCACCTCGTTAGCGGGAGGGCCAGATACGCAGTATTTT

size: NA
D: NA
V: TRBV10-3
J: TRBJ1-1
CDR3: CAISTQTDEAFF
DNA: TGTGCCATCAGTACCCAGACTGACGAAGCTTTCTTT

size: NA
D: NA
V: TRBV3-1/TRBV3-2
J: TRBJ1-1
CDR3: CASSPPGNTEAFF
DNA: TGTGCCAGCAGCCCGCCCGGGAACACTGAAGCTTTCTTT

size: NA
D: NA
V: TRBV11-2
J: TRBJ1-2
CDR3: CASSFFGQNYGYTF
DNA: TGTGCCAGCAGCTTTTTCGGACAGAACTATGGCTACACCTTC

size: few
D: NA
V: TRBV30
J: TRBJ1-5
CDR3: CAWSARGGGNQPQHF
DNA: TGTGCCTGGAGTGCCCGGGGCGGGGGCAATCAGCCCCAGCATTTT

size: NA
D: TRBD1
V: TRBV5-1
J: TRBJ2-5
CDR3: CASSPGTGEKTQYF
DNA: TGCGCCAGCAGCCCTGGGACAGGGGAGAAGACCCAGTACTTC

size: NA
D: NA
V: TRBV19
J: TRBJ1-1
CDR3: CASRGQRMNTEAFF
DNA: TGTGCCAGTAGAGGACAGCGCATGAACACTGAAGCTTTCTTT

size: NA
D: NA
V: TRBV18
J: TRBJ2-1
CDR3: CASSPPAVANNEQFF
DNA: TGTGCCAGCTCACCACCGGCGGTAGCAAACAATGAGCAGTTCTTC

size: NA
D: NA
V: TRBV4-1
J: TRBJ2-1
CDR3: CASSQALEVHNEQFF
DNA: TGCGCCAGCAGCCAAGCCCTCGAGGTGCACAATGAGCAGTTCTTC

size: NA
D: NA
V: TRBV29-1
J: TRBJ2-5
CDR3: CSAASTSDFSETQYF
DNA: TGCAGCGCCGCGAGCACCTCCGATTTTTCAGAGACCCAGTACTTC

size: NA
D: NA
V: TRBV5-8
J: TRBJ2-5
CDR3: CASSSTGTFQETQYF
DNA: TGTGCCAGCAGCTCCACAGGGACATTCCAAGAGACCCAGTACTTC

size: NA
D: NA
V: TRBV11-3
J: TRBJ2-2
CDR3: CASSLVSEGGELFF
DNA: TGTGCCAGCAGCTTAGTCAGCGAGGGCGGGGAGCTGTTTTTT

size: once
D: TRBD1
V: TRBV10-1
J: TRBJ2-7
CDR3: CASSDKGTGSYEQYF
DNA: TGCGCCAGCAGTGATAAGGGGACAGGATCCTACGAGCAGTACTTC

size: NA
D: TRBD1
V: TRBV5-1
J: TRBJ2-2
CDR3: CASSLGHWDSNTGELFF
DNA: TGCGCCAGCAGCTTGGGTCACTGGGACAGCAACACCGGGGAGCTGTTTTTT

size: NA
D: NA
V: TRBV27
J: TRBJ2-1
CDR3: CASGRGSYNEQFF
DNA: TGTGCCAGCGGGAGAGGCTCCTACAATGAGCAGTTCTTC

size: NA
D: TRBD1
V: TRBV2
J: TRBJ1-1
CDR3: CASSVTGYNTEAFF
DNA: TGTGCCAGCAGTGTGACAGGGTATAACACTGAAGCTTTCTTT

size: NA
D: NA
V: TRBV5-1
J: TRBJ2-1
CDR3: CASSQLIDREQFF
DNA: TGCGCCAGCAGCCAACTTATTGACAGGGAGCAGTTCTTC

size: NA
D: TRBD2
V: TRBV7-9
J: TRBJ2-3
CDR3: CASSTVAGGGTDTQYF
DNA: TGTGCCAGCAGCACGGTAGCGGGAGGGGGCACAGATACGCAGTATTTT

size: NA
D: TRBD2
V: TRBV18
J: TRBJ2-1
CDR3: CASSPSNGRALGNEQFF
DNA: TGTGCCAGCTCACCTTCCAACGGGAGGGCCCTAGGCAATGAGCAGTTCTTC